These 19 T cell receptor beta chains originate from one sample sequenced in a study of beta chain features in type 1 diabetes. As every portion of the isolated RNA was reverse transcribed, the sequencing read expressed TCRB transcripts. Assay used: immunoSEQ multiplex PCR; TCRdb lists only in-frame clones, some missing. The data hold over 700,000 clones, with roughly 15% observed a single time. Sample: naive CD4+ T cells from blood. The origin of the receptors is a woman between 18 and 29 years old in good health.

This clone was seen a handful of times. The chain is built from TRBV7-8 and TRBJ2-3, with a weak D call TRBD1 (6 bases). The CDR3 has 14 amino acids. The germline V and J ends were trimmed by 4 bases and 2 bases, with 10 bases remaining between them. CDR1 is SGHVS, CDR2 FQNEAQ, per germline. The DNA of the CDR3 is TGTGCCAGCAGCTGGCCAGGGGTCACAGATACGCAGTATTTT. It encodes CASSWPGVTDTQYF.

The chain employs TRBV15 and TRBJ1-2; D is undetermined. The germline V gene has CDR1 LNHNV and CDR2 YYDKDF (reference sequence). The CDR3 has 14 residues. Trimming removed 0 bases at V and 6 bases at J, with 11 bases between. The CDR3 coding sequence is TGTGCCACCAGCAGAGATCTCGGAGCGCATGGCTACACCTTC. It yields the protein CATSRDLGAHGYTF.

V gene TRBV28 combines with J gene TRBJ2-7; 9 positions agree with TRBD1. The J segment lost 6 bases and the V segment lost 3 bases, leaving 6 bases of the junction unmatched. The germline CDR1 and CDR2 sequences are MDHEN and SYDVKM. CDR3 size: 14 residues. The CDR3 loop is CASSFVGQGREQYF. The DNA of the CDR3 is TGTGCCAGCAGTTTCGTAGGACAGGGGCGCGAGCAGTACTTC.

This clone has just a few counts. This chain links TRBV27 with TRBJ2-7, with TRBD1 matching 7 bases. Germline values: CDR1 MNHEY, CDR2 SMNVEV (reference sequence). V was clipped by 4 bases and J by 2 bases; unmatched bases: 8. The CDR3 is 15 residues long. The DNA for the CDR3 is TGTGCCAGCAGTTCCCGCCGGGACAGAGCCTACGAGCAGTACTTC. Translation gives CASSSRRDRAYEQYF.

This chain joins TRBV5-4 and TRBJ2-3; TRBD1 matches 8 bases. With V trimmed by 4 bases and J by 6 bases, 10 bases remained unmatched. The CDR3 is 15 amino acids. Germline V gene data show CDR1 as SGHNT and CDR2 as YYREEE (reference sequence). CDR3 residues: CASSTRTGPRDTQYF. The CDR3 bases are TGTGCCAGCAGCACCCGGACAGGGCCGAGGGATACGCAGTATTTT.

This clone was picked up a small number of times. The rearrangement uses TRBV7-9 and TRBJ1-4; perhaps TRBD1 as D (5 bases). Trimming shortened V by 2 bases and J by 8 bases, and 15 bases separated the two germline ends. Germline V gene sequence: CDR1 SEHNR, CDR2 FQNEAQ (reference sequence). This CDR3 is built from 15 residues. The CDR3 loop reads CASSLRWQGGEKLFF. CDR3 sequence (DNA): TGTGCCAGCAGCTTAAGGTGGCAGGGTGGCGAAAAACTGTTTTTT.

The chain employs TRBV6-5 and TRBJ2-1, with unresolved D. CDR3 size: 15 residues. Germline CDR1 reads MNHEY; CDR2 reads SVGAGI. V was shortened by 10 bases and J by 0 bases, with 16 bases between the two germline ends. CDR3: CATNSQGRSYNEQFF. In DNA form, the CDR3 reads TGTGCCACTAATAGCCAAGGGCGCTCCTACAATGAGCAGTTCTTC.

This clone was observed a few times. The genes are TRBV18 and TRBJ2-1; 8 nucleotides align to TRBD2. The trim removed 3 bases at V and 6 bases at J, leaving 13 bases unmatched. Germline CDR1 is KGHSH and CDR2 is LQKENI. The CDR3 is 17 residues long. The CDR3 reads CASSPRTSSWISNEQFF. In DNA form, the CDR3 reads TGTGCCAGCTCACCTAGGACTAGCAGTTGGATCAGCAATGAGCAGTTCTTC.

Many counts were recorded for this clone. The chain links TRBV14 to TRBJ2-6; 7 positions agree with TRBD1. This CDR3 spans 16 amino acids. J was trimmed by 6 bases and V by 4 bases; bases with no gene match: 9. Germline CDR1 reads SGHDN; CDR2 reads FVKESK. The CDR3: CASSRLGQAVANVLTF. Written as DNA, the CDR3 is TGTGCCAGCAGCCGCCTTGGACAGGCAGTGGCCAACGTCCTGACTTTC.

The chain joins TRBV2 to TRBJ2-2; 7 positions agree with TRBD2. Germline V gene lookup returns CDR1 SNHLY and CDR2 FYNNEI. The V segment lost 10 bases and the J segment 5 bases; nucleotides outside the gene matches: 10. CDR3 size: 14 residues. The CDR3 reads CATLERESTGELFF. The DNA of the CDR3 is TGTGCCACCCTGGAGCGGGAATCTACCGGGGAGCTGTTTTTT.

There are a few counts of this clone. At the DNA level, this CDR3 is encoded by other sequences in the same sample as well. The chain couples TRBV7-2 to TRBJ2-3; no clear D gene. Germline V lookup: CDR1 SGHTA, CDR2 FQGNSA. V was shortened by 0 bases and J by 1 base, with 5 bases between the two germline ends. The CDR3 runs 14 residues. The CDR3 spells CASSLAGGTDTQYF. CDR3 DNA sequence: TGTGCCAGCAGCTTAGCAGGAGGCACAGATACGCAGTATTTT.

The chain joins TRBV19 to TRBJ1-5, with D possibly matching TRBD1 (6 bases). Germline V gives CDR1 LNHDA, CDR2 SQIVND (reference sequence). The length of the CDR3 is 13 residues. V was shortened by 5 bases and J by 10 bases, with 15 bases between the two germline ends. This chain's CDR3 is CASSPQGQEPQHF. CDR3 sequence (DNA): TGTGCCAGTAGTCCACAGGGCCAGGAACCCCAGCATTTT. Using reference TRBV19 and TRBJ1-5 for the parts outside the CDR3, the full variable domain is DGGITQSPKYLFRKEGQNVTLSCEQNLNHDAMYWYRQDPGQGLRLIYYSQIVNDFQKGDIAEGYSVSREKKESFPLTVTSAQKNPTAFYLCASSPQGQEPQHFGDGTRLSIL.

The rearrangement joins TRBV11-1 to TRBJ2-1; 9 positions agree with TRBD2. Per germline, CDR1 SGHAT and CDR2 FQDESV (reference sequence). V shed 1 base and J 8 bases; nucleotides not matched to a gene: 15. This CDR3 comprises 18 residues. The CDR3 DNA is TGTGCCAGCAGCTTAGTTAGTTCGTCTAGCGGGACTCTCTATGAGCAGTTCTTC. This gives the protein CASSLVSSSSGTLYEQFF.

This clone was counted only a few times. The CDR3 coding sequence is TGTGCCAGCAGCTTAGACTACGGCGGGAACATAAATGAGCAGTTCTTC. This encodes CASSLDYGGNINEQFF. The chain uses TRBV7-9 and TRBJ2-1, with D possibly matching TRBD2 (6 bases). The CDR3 loop spans 16 amino acids. V lost 1 base, J lost 7 bases, and 17 bases lay in between. Germline assignment: CDR1 SEHNR and CDR2 FQNEAQ (reference sequence).

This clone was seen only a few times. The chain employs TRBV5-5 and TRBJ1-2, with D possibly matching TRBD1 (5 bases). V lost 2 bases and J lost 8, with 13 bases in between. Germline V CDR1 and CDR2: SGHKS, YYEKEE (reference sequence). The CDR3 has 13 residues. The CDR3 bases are TGTGCCAGCAGCTTCAGGGAGGAGTCGGGCTACACCTTC. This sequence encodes CASSFREESGYTF.

Here the CDR3 DNA reads TGCGCCAGCCAGGGTTCCGGGGAGCTGTTTTTT. Encoded protein: CASQGSGELFF. The chain has TRBV5-1 and TRBJ2-2; the D gene is possibly TRBD1 (5 bases). The germline V gene has CDR1 SGHRS and CDR2 YFSETQ. The V and J ends lost 7 bases and 6 bases respectively, with 7 bases between them. CDR3 length: 11 amino acids.

CDR3 DNA: TGTGCCAGCAGTGCCATAGCCAATCCGGGGCGCAATCAGCCCCAGCATTTT. Protein product: CASSAIANPGRNQPQHF. V gene TRBV6-4 combines with J gene TRBJ1-5, with TRBD1 as a possible D gene (5 bases). From germline, CDR1 is MRHNA and CDR2 SNTAGT. Trimming stripped 4 bases from V and 2 bases from J, with 18 bases between. The CDR3 loop spans 17 amino acids.

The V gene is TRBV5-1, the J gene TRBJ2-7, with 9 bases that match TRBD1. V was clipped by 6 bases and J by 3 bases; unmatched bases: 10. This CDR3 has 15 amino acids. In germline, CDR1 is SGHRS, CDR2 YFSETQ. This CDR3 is CASTRDRENVYEQYF. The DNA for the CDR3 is TGCGCCAGCACCCGGGACAGGGAAAACGTCTACGAGCAGTACTTC. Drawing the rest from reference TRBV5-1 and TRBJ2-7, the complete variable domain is KAGVTQTPRYLIKTRGQQVTLSCSPISGHRSVSWYQQTPGQGLQFLFEYFSETQRNKGNFPGRFSGRQFSNSRSEMNVSTLELGDSALYLCASTRDRENVYEQYFGPGTRLTVT.

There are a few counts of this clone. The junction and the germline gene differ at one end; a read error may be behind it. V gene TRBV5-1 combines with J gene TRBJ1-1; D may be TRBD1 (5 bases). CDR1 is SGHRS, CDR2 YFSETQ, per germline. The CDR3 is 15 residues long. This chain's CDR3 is CASSYTPGTNSEAFF. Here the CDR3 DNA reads TGCGCCAGCAGCTACACCCCCGGGACGAACTCTGAAGCTTTCTTT.